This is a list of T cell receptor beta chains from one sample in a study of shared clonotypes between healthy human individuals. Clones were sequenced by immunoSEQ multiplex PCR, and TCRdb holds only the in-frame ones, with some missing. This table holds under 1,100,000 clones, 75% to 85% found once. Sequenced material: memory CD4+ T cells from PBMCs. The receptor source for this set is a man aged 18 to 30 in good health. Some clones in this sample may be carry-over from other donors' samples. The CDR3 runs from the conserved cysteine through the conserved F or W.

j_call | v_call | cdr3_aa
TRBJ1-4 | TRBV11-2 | CASSPDRGRGNEKLFF
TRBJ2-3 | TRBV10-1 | CASNETTDTQYF
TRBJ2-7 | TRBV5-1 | CASGQGRSYEQYF
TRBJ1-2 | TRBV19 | CASSIKRDTGIAF
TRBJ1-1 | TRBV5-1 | CASSFGQMIMNTEAFF
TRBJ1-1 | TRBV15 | CATSSSGLQNTEAFF
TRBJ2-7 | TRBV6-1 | CASRRQVFDEQYF
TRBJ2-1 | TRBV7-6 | CASTRDPAGGEQFF
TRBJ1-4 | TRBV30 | CAWSRGTNEKLFF
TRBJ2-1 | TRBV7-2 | CASSLAASSYNEQFF